Shown below are 30 T cell receptor beta chains from a single sample sequenced in a study of technical replicates of blood from a few donors (dated by TCRdb to about 2017). The method was the immunoSEQ multiplex PCR assay. TCRdb stores this immuneACCESS table with in-frame sequences only. Part of the clones is absent; in the studies checked, under half of the shortfall reflects unresolved V genes, and no reason is known for the rest. The sample yields around 100,000 clones; roughly 94% were counted once. The biggest ten clones account for approximately 0.35% of the sample. Sequenced material: T cells isolated from PBMCs. The receptors stem from a human donor in good health.

This clone came up once. This chain joins TRBV10-3 and TRBJ2-1, with unresolved D. Germline V lookup: CDR1 ENHRY, CDR2 SYGVKD. V lost 3 bases, J lost 8 bases, and 11 bases lay in between. The length of the CDR3 is 13 residues. CDR3 DNA: TGTGCCATCAGTGACCACCTAGACGATGAGCAGTTCTTC. This codes for CAISDHLDDEQFF.

This sequence joins TRBV11-3 and TRBJ1-4; 9 bases align to TRBD1. Looked up from germline, CDR1 is SGHNT and CDR2 is YENEEA. There are 12 residues in the CDR3. J gave up 13 bases and V 5 bases, and 5 bases lay outside the gene matches. The CDR3 DNA reads TGTGCCAGCAGCGACAGGGGGACATCACTGTTTTTT. Translating it yields CASSDRGTSLFF.

The chain couples TRBV10-1 to TRBJ1-1, with TRBD1 as a possible D gene (6 bases). In germline, CDR1 is WNHNN, CDR2 SYGVQD (reference sequence). The CDR3 has 14 amino acids. Between the trimmed V and J ends, which lost 6 bases and 7 bases, there was a span of 18 bases. This chain's CDR3 is CASSRHREQGEAFF. As DNA, the CDR3 is TGCGCCAGCAGCCGGCACAGGGAGCAGGGTGAAGCTTTCTTT.

As for this clone: The same CDR3 can be traced to other DNA sequences in this sample. The chain joins TRBV6-6 to TRBJ1-1, with a tentative D call TRBD1 (5 bases). The germline gives CDR1 MNHNY, CDR2 SVGAGI (reference sequence). V lost 3 bases and J lost 3, with 11 bases in between. The CDR3 runs 14 residues. The CDR3 bases are TGTGCCAGCAGTTATAGGGTAGGGGACACTGAAGCTTTCTTT. It translates to CASSYRVGDTEAFF.

The chain carries TRBV7-2 and TRBJ2-6; TRBD1 is a possible D gene (5 bases). Germline V lookup: CDR1 SGHTA, CDR2 FQGNSA. The CDR3 has 16 residues. With 0 bases removed from V and 4 bases from J, the gap between germline ends came to 10 bases. CDR3 residues: CASSLAQGSGANVLTF. CDR3 bases: TGTGCCAGCAGCTTAGCCCAGGGATCAGGGGCCAACGTCCTGACTTTC.

The sample holds a few counts of this clone. The CDR3 coding sequence is TGTGCCAGTAGAGTCAGGGGAAACATGAACACTGAAGCTTTCTTT. Translating it yields CASRVRGNMNTEAFF. This chain links TRBV19 with TRBJ1-1; perhaps TRBD1 as D (6 bases). This CDR3 is 15 amino acids long. CDR1 is LNHDA, CDR2 SQIVND, per germline (reference sequence). With 6 bases removed from V and 0 bases from J, the gap between germline ends came to 14 bases.

The genes are TRBV9 and TRBJ2-2; 11 bases are shared with TRBD2. This CDR3 is built from 19 residues. V lost 3 bases to trimming and J lost 2 bases; unmatched junction nucleotides: 12. Germline values: CDR1 SGDLS, CDR2 YYNGEE. The CDR3 bases are TGTGCCAGCAGCGCCACGACTAGCGGGACGACAATTAACACCGGGGAGCTGTTTTTT. This translates into CASSATTSGTTINTGELFF.

This sequence joins TRBV21-1 and TRBJ2-5; TRBD2, the table's D call, lacks a check against the DNA. TRBV21-1 is listed as a pseudogene. The CDR3 consists of 16 residues. As DNA, the CDR3 is TGTGCCAGCAGCAAAGTAGCGGGAGGGCCTGGAGAGACCCAGTACTTC. It is translated as CASSKVAGGPGETQYF.

V usage is TRBV25-1 and J usage is TRBJ1-2, with D maybe TRBD1 (5 bases). This CDR3 comprises 11 residues. V shed 6 bases and J shed 3 bases, with 5 bases lying between them. Germline values: CDR1 MGHDK, CDR2 SYGVNS. The CDR3 DNA sequence: TGTGCCAGCAGACAGGACTATGGCTACACCTTC. Its translation is CASRQDYGYTF.

The chain recombines TRBV7-2 with TRBJ2-4; 11 nucleotides line up with TRBD1. V gave up 1 base and J gave up 7 bases; unmatched junction bases: 12. Germline V gene data show CDR1 as SGHTA and CDR2 as FQGNSA. The CDR3 runs 18 residues. The CDR3 sequence: CASSLVQGQGGFGNIQYF. Here the CDR3 DNA reads TGTGCCAGCAGCTTAGTTCAGGGACAGGGGGGATTTGGGAACATTCAGTACTTC.

V usage is TRBV27 and J usage is TRBJ2-1; 7 bases line up with TRBD1. The germline V gene encodes CDR1 MNHEY and CDR2 SMNVEV (reference sequence). CDR3 length: 14 residues. Unmatched junction bases numbered 8, after V lost 5 bases and J lost 7 bases. In DNA, the CDR3 is TGTGCCAGCAGTATCCTCGGACAGGTGAATGAGCAGTTCTTC. Translating it yields CASSILGQVNEQFF.

The rearrangement joins TRBV18 to TRBJ2-1; 9 bases are shared with TRBD2. V was pared by 3 bases and J by 5 bases, with 11 bases of the junction left unmatched. The CDR3 contains 17 residues. Germline V CDR1 and CDR2: KGHSH, LQKENI. CDR3 residues: CASSPRPSGNTDNEQFF. CDR3 bases: TGTGCCAGCTCACCGCGGCCTAGCGGGAATACAGACAATGAGCAGTTCTTC.

The chain joins TRBV28 to TRBJ1-5, with a possible D match to TRBD1 (6 bases). Trimming took 10 bases from V and 2 from J, leaving 12 bases between them. This CDR3 is 13 amino acids long. Germline V lookup: CDR1 MDHEN, CDR2 SYDVKM. CDR3 in DNA: TGTGCCATTCAAGGGGGAGGCAATCAGCCCCAGCATTTT. Amino acids: CAIQGGGNQPQHF.

The chain employs TRBV15 and TRBJ2-1; 9 bases match TRBD2. The CDR3 contains 15 residues. With V trimmed by 0 bases and J by 7 bases, 4 bases remained unmatched. Germline V gene data show CDR1 as LNHNV and CDR2 as YYDKDF (reference sequence). This chain's CDR3 is CATSREGTSSNEQFF. DNA for the CDR3: TGTGCCACCAGCAGAGAGGGGACTAGCAGTAATGAGCAGTTCTTC.

The chain recombines TRBV5-4 with TRBJ2-1, with 8 bases aligning to TRBD2. V shed 0 bases, J shed 9 bases, and the junction held 8 bases outside the gene matches. The CDR3 runs to 15 residues. The germline gives CDR1 SGHNT, CDR2 YYREEE (reference sequence). This CDR3 is CASSLAASGSGEQFF. DNA of the CDR3: TGTGCCAGCAGCTTGGCGGCTAGCGGGTCGGGTGAGCAGTTCTTC. Supplemented by reference TRBV5-4 and TRBJ2-1, the full variable domain reads ETGVTQSPTHLIKTRGQQVTLRCSSQSGHNTVSWYQQALGQGPQFIFQYYREEENGRGNFPPRFSGLQFPNYSSELNVNALELDDSALYLCASSLAASGSGEQFFGPGTRLTVL.

This sequence joins TRBV23-1 and TRBJ2-6, with 7 bases matching TRBD1. TRBV23-1 counts as an open reading frame of uncertain function. Unmatched junction bases numbered 16, after V lost 3 bases and J lost 5 bases. CDR3 length: 19 residues. The CDR3: CASSHEGTEMVGRANVLTF. DNA for the CDR3: TGCGCCAGCAGTCATGAGGGGACAGAAATGGTAGGTCGGGCCAACGTCCTGACTTTC.

The chain uses TRBV2 and TRBJ2-7; 11 bases are a match to TRBD1. After removal of 2 bases from V and 6 bases from J, the junction contained 6 bases not matched to a gene. The CDR3 totals 15 residues. Germline V gives CDR1 SNHLY, CDR2 FYNNEI. The CDR3: CASSEKGQGAAEQYF. Here the CDR3 DNA reads TGTGCCAGCAGTGAAAAAGGACAGGGGGCCGCCGAGCAGTACTTC.

The V call is TRBV10-1, the J call TRBJ2-7, with TRBD2 matching over 13 bases. The CDR3 has 17 residues. With 4 bases clipped from V and 5 bases from J, the junction kept 11 bases outside the gene matches. Germline lookup yields CDR1 WNHNN and CDR2 SYGVQD (reference sequence). The CDR3 nucleotides are TGCGCCAGCAGTGTGAACCCTGGACTAGCGGGAGACCACGAGCAGTACTTC. This translates into CASSVNPGLAGDHEQYF.

The J gene is TRBJ1-2, the V gene TRBV20-1, with D maybe TRBD1 (5 bases). This CDR3 region has 11 residues. CDR1 and CDR2 (germline): DFQATT, SNEGSKA (reference sequence). Trimming removed 7 bases at V and 5 bases at J, with 11 bases between. The CDR3 spells CSGRPGYGYTF. The CDR3, as DNA: TGCAGTGGCCGCCCAGGGTATGGCTACACCTTC.

The chain links TRBV4-3 to TRBJ2-1; 11 bases agree with TRBD2. After removal of 4 bases from V and 5 bases from J, the junction contained 13 bases not matched to a gene. This CDR3 spans 18 amino acids. Germline V gene sequence: CDR1 LGHNA, CDR2 YSLEER. The DNA of the CDR3 is TGCGCCAGCAGCCTAACTAGCGGGAGAAGGCCGAACCACAATGAGCAGTTCTTC. It yields the protein CASSLTSGRRPNHNEQFF.

The chain recombines TRBV5-1 with TRBJ2-7; weak D call: TRBD1 (5 bases). The CDR3 contains 15 residues. Germline V gene lookup returns CDR1 SGHRS and CDR2 YFSETQ. Trimming took 0 bases from V and 0 from J, leaving 10 bases between them. CDR3 residues: CASSLVTGSSYEQYF. In DNA, the CDR3 is TGCGCCAGCAGCTTGGTCACAGGAAGCTCCTACGAGCAGTACTTC.

The chain uses TRBV18 and TRBJ1-2; 9 positions agree with TRBD1. Germline CDR1 is KGHSH and CDR2 is LQKENI. This CDR3 region has 13 residues. Unmatched junction bases numbered 3, after V lost 4 bases and J lost 6 bases. The CDR3 sequence is CASSRDRDDGYTF. In nucleotides, the CDR3 is TGTGCCAGCTCACGGGACAGGGATGATGGCTACACCTTC.

The chain couples TRBV28 to TRBJ2-7, with D possibly being TRBD1 (6 bases). V gave up 5 bases and J gave up 2 bases, with 7 bases separating them. There are 12 residues in the CDR3. Germline CDR1 and CDR2: MDHEN and SYDVKM. The DNA of the CDR3 is TGTGCCAGCAGTGACAGGCCCTACGAGCAGTACTTC. It is translated as CASSDRPYEQYF.

V usage is TRBV18 and J usage is TRBJ1-5, with D perhaps TRBD1 (5 bases). CDR1 is KGHSH, CDR2 LQKENI, per germline. The V end was cut by 2 bases, the J end by 0 bases, with 5 bases between. The CDR3 spans 14 residues. The CDR3: CASSPGASNQPQHF. The CDR3 nucleotides are TGTGCCAGCTCACCAGGGGCTAGCAATCAGCCCCAGCATTTT.

The chain links TRBV28 to TRBJ2-5; 7 bases line up with TRBD2. Per germline, CDR1 MDHEN and CDR2 SYDVKM. The CDR3 totals 16 residues. V was pared by 2 bases and J by 2 bases, with 8 bases of the junction left unmatched. Here the CDR3 reads CASSLGLAGGQETQYF. The CDR3 DNA follows: TGTGCCAGCAGTTTAGGGTTAGCGGGCGGGCAAGAGACCCAGTACTTC. Complete variable domain (other parts from reference TRBV28 and TRBJ2-5): DVKVTQSSRYLVKRTGEKVFLECVQDMDHENMFWYRQDPGLGLRLIYFSYDVKMKEKGDIPEGYSVSREKKERFSLILESASTNQTSMYLCASSLGLAGGQETQYFGPGTRLLVL.

The chain couples TRBV19 to TRBJ2-7; 8 bases line up with TRBD2. CDR3 length: 14 amino acids. J lost 5 bases, V lost 3 bases, and 6 bases had no gene match. The germline V gene encodes CDR1 LNHDA and CDR2 SQIVND (reference sequence). The CDR3 spells CASSIRAGAHEQYF. The CDR3 DNA reads as TGTGCCAGTAGTATCCGAGCGGGAGCGCACGAGCAGTACTTC.

This chain joins TRBV2 and TRBJ2-6; TRBD1 is a possible D gene (6 bases). This CDR3 has 17 residues. Germline V CDR1 and CDR2: SNHLY, FYNNEI. With 8 bases removed from V and 4 bases from J, the gap between germline ends came to 21 bases. CDR3 region: CASVRGAGAAGANVLTF. The CDR3 nucleotides read TGTGCCAGCGTCCGAGGGGCAGGGGCCGCCGGGGCCAACGTCCTGACTTTC.

The chain combines TRBV7-6 with TRBJ2-7; TRBD1 is a possible D gene (6 bases). Between the trimmed V and J ends, which lost 4 bases and 5 bases, there was a span of 12 bases. The germline gives CDR1 SGHVS, CDR2 FNYEAQ. The CDR3 totals 13 residues. The CDR3: CASSSNRVNEQYF. CDR3 bases: TGTGCCAGCAGCTCCAACAGGGTCAACGAGCAGTACTTC.

The V gene is TRBV5-8, the J gene TRBJ2-3; D gene uncertain. Trimming removed 4 bases from V and 5 bases from J, with 14 bases in between. CDR3 size: 14 residues. Looked up from germline, CDR1 is SGHTS and CDR2 is YDEGEE. CDR3 protein: CASSRSENRDTQYF. Here the CDR3 DNA reads TGTGCCAGCAGCCGTAGTGAAAACAGAGATACGCAGTATTTT.

The chain links TRBV2 to TRBJ2-6, with D maybe TRBD1 (6 bases). This CDR3 is 15 amino acids long. Trimming cost V 1 base and J 2 bases, with 6 bases left between them. The V gene's germline CDR1 is SNHLY and CDR2 FYNNEI. In DNA, the CDR3 is TGTGCCAGCAGTGAAGGGGGGCCTGGGGCCAACGTCCTGACTTTC. It specifies CASSEGGPGANVLTF.